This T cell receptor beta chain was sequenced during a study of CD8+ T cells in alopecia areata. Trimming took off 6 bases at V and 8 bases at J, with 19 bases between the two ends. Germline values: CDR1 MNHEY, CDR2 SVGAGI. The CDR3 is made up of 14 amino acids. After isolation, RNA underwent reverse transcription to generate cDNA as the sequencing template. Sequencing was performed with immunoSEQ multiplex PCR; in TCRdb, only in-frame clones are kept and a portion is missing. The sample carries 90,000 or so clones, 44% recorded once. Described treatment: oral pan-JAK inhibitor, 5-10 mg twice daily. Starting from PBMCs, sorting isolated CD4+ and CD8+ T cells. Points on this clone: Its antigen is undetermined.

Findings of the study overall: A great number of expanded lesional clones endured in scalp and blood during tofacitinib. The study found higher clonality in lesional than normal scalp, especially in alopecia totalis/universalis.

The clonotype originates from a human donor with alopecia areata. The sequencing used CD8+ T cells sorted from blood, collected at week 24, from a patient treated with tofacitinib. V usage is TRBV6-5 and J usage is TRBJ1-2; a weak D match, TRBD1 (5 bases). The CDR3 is CASSLVGPSGGYTF. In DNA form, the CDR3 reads TGTGCCAGCAGCCTAGTAGGCCCTTCAGGGGGCTACACCTTC.